This T cell receptor beta chain was documented in a study of cytomegalovirus exposure and HLA in healthy donors. Healthy bone marrow donors made up the donors. Both 60 Vbeta primers and 13 Jbeta primers went into the PCR. Profiling relied on immunoSEQ multiplex PCR, and the TCRdb table lists in-frame clones only, not all of them. Of about 80,000 clones listed, more than 50% were seen once; the top ten hold roughly 4%. The sequence derives from a male donor in good health and CMV-seropositive. The sequenced material came from PBMCs.

This CDR3 is CASSPRPRGRGMNTEAFF. The CDR3 DNA is TGTGCCAGCAGTCCTCGACCCAGGGGGCGCGGCATGAACACTGAAGCTTTCTTT. This chain joins TRBV27 and TRBJ1-1, with TRBD1 identical over 8 bases. CDR1 and CDR2 from the germline V gene are MNHEY and SMNVEV (reference sequence). This CDR3 contains 18 residues. The V and J ends lost 5 bases and 0 bases, in that order; junction bases with no gene match: 14.